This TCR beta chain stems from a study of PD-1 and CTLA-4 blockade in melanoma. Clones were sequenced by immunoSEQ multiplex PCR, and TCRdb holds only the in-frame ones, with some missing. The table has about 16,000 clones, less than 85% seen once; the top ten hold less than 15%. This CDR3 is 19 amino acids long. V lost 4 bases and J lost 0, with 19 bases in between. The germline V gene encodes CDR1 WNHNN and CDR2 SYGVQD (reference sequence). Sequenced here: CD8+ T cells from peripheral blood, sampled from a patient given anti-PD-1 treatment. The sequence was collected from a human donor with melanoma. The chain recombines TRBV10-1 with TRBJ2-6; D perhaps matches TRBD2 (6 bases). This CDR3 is CASSAGYEGSGSGANVLTF. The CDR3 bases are TGCGCCAGCAGTGCGGGGTATGAAGGTAGCGGCTCTGGGGCCAACGTCCTGACTTTC.